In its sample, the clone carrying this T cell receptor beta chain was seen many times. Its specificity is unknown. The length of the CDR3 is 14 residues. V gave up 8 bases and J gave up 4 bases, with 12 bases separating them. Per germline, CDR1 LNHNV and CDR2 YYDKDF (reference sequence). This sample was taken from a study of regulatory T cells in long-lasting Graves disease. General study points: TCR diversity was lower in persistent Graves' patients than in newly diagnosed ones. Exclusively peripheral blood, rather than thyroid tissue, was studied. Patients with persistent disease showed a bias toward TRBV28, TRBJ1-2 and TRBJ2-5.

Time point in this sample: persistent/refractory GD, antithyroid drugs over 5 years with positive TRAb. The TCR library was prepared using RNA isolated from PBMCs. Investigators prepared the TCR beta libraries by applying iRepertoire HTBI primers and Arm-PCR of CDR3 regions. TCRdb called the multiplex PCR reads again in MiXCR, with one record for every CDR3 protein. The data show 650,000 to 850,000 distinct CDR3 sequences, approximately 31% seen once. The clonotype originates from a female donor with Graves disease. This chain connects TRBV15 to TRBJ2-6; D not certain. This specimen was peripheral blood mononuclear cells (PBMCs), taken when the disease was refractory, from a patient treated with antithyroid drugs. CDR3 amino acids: CATAMPRGANVLTF. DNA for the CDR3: TGTGCCACCGCGATGCCCAGGGGGGCCAACGTCCTGACTTTC.